The subject of this entry is one T cell receptor (beta chain). Reverse transcription of about 0.45 to 1 ug RNA was performed with random hexamers. A multiplex approach, immunoSEQ multiplex PCR, amplified TCR beta CDR3 across 54 Vbeta and 13 Jbeta. TCRdb ran MiXCR on the immunoSEQ multiplex PCR reads and lists one entry per CDR3 protein. Of some 200,000 distinct CDR3 sequences listed, approximately 95% are singletons. The record originates from a study of CD8 T cells in Susac syndrome. This CDR3 comprises 14 residues. Trimming removed 4 bases from V and 9 bases from J, with 16 bases in between. CDR1 is LGHDT and CDR2 is YNNKEL in the germline V gene (reference sequence). TCR beta sequences were obtained from blood CD8+ and CD4+ T cells.

The sequencing sample was made of CD4+ T cells from PBMCs. The receptor's source is a human donor with multiple sclerosis. This sequence joins TRBV3-1 and TRBJ2-1; the D gene is possibly TRBD1 (6 bases). The DNA for the CDR3 is TGTGCCAGCAGCCGAGTCAACAGGGCCACTGAGCAGTTCTTC. Residues: CASSRVNRATEQFF.